The T cell receptor (beta chain) described here comes from a study of technical replicates of blood from a handful of donors. V lost 2 bases and J lost 8, with 12 bases in between. There are 14 residues in the CDR3. Per germline, CDR1 SGHVS and CDR2 FQNEAQ. Data came from immunoSEQ multiplex PCR; TCRdb stores just in-frame clones and leaves some out. The sample contains approximately 73,000 clones, roughly 96% of which appear only once. The origin of this receptor is a human donor in good health. Material: T cells isolated from PBMCs. The chain combines TRBV7-8 with TRBJ1-4; possibly TRBD1 for D (6 bases). CDR3 DNA: TGTGCCAGCAGCTTAACAGGGTCGGAGGAAAAACTGTTTTTT. Protein sequence: CASSLTGSEEKLFF.